This TCR beta chain appears in the sequencing data of a study of beta chain features in type 1 diabetes. As for the study in general: Age, gender, cell numbers and subset yield matched between patients and controls.

J gave up 1 base and V 0 bases, and 6 bases lay outside the gene matches. Looked up from germline, CDR1 is SGHRS and CDR2 is YFSETQ. The CDR3 loop spans 16 amino acids. This clone was counted a few times. Blood was collected once per donor into heparin, averaging approximately 110 mL. Markers CD45RO/CCR7/CD25/CD127/CD95/CD27 served to sort CD4+ naive, central memory, regulatory and stem cell-like memory cells. Purity above 98% was achieved in all sorted populations. Sequencing targeted expressed TCRB transcripts, as all isolated RNA had been reverse transcribed. This table comes from immunoSEQ multiplex PCR, and its TCRdb copy is limited to in-frame clones, with some not included. The table includes 400,000 to 600,000 clones, 30% detected once.

The origin of this receptor is a man younger than 35 in good health. The chain couples TRBV5-1 to TRBJ2-5; 7 bases agree with TRBD2. The specimen was naive CD4+ T cells from blood. The DNA for the CDR3 is TGCGCCAGCAGCTTGGAGGCTAGCGGAGCCCAAGAGACCCAGTACTTC. Protein sequence: CASSLEASGAQETQYF.